Presented here are 22 T cell receptor beta chains from one specimen sequenced in a study of T cells after posttransplantation cyclophosphamide. Treatment was busulfan-fludarabine conditioning, a marrow graft, and cyclophosphamide on days +3 and +4. The repertoire was sequenced with immunoSEQ multiplex PCR; TCRdb's copy has only in-frame clones and lacks some. The sample yields a few thousand clones, approximately 68% seen once. Sample: PBMCs, taken after allogeneic stem cell transplant with posttransplant cyclophosphamide. These receptors were obtained from a male patient in his sixties who received an allogeneic stem cell transplant from a related donor and was CMV-positive. Some T cells may be graft donor cells.

This CDR3 is CASSPRGKASTDTQYF. DNA for the CDR3: TGTGCCAGCTCACCTCGAGGGAAAGCTAGCACAGATACGCAGTATTTT. This sequence joins TRBV18 and TRBJ2-3; D is perhaps TRBD2 (5 bases). Trimming left V 3 bases short and J 0 bases short, with 13 bases between. Germline assignment: CDR1 KGHSH and CDR2 LQKENI. The CDR3 has 16 residues.

This chain links TRBV5-4 with TRBJ1-2, with D uncertain. The CDR3 is 13 amino acids. Germline lookup yields CDR1 SGHNT and CDR2 YYREEE (reference sequence). V dropped 2 bases and J dropped 8 bases, with 13 bases sitting between them. The CDR3 sequence: CASSFLGWRGYTF. CDR3 bases: TGTGCCAGCAGCTTCCTCGGTTGGCGGGGCTACACCTTC.

The J gene is TRBJ1-2, the V gene TRBV28; D is possibly TRBD1 (5 bases). Trimming stripped 10 bases from V and 0 bases from J, with 12 bases between. The germline gives CDR1 MDHEN, CDR2 SYDVKM. The CDR3 is made up of 13 amino acids. The CDR3 DNA reads as TGTGCCACGCGGGACGACACTAACTATGGCTACACCTTC. This sequence encodes CATRDDTNYGYTF.

The table lists this clone with a few counts. The V and J genes are TRBV11-2 and TRBJ1-2, with D unresolved. The V end was cut by 3 bases, the J end by 4 bases, with 6 bases between. Per germline, CDR1 SGHAT and CDR2 FQNNGV. The CDR3 length is 12 residues. The chain's CDR3 is CASSFRSYGYTF. In DNA, the CDR3 is TGTGCCAGCAGCTTCCGTTCCTATGGCTACACCTTC.

The chain carries TRBV19 and TRBJ2-1; 12 bases are shared with TRBD2. Germline values: CDR1 LNHDA, CDR2 SQIVND (reference sequence). The length of the CDR3 is 18 residues. Trimming removed 4 bases from V and 3 bases from J; junction bases left unmatched: 10. This CDR3 is CASSTPRTSGANYNEQFF. DNA of the CDR3: TGTGCCAGTAGTACCCCGAGGACTAGCGGGGCAAACTACAATGAGCAGTTCTTC.

This clone is judged hyperexpanded. The chain employs TRBV27 and TRBJ1-1; 7 positions match TRBD1. CDR3 size: 16 residues. CDR1 and CDR2 from the germline V gene are MNHEY and SMNVEV (reference sequence). With 5 bases clipped from V and 0 bases from J, the junction kept 9 bases outside the gene matches. CDR3 in amino acids: CASSLGTAPMNTEAFF. Here the CDR3 DNA reads TGTGCCAGCAGTCTCGGGACAGCGCCAATGAACACTGAAGCTTTCTTT.

This chain uses TRBV7-6 with TRBJ2-3; 11 bases map to TRBD2. V lost 6 bases to trimming and J lost 4 bases; unmatched junction nucleotides: 3. Germline assignment: CDR1 SGHVS and CDR2 FNYEAQ. This CDR3 comprises 14 residues. The chain's CDR3 is CASRPGLAADTQYF. The CDR3 DNA reads as TGTGCCAGCAGGCCGGGACTAGCGGCAGATACGCAGTATTTT.

V usage is TRBV19 and J usage is TRBJ2-2, with D hard to call. Trimming removed 0 bases from V and 3 bases from J, with 5 bases in between. Per the germline V gene, CDR1 is LNHDA and CDR2 is SQIVND (reference sequence). The CDR3 extends over 14 amino acids. The CDR3 sequence: CASSIDLYTGELFF. In DNA form, the CDR3 reads TGTGCCAGTAGTATAGATCTCTACACCGGGGAGCTGTTTTTT. Based on the CDR3 plus reference TRBV19 and TRBJ2-2, the full variable domain is DGGITQSPKYLFRKEGQNVTLSCEQNLNHDAMYWYRQDPGQGLRLIYYSQIVNDFQKGDIAEGYSVSREKKESFPLTVTSAQKNPTAFYLCASSIDLYTGELFFGEGSRLTVL.

The V call is TRBV10-1, the J call TRBJ2-5, with 8 bases that match TRBD1. The assigned J gene may be wrong: the sequence end matches TRBJ2-7 better. CDR1 is WNHNN, CDR2 SYGVQD, per germline (reference sequence). CDR3 length: 12 residues. The DNA of the CDR3 is TGCGCCAGCTCGGACAGGGCCTACGAGCAGTACTTC. Protein sequence: CASSDRAYEQYF.

The chain is built from TRBV19 and TRBJ1-3; 8 positions match TRBD1. The length of the CDR3 is 14 residues. The germline V gene encodes CDR1 LNHDA and CDR2 SQIVND (reference sequence). J lost 3 bases, V lost 4 bases, and 2 bases had no gene match. The CDR3 sequence: CASSTRGLGNTIYF. CDR3 coding DNA: TGTGCCAGTAGTACCAGGGGGCTTGGAAACACCATATATTTT. The full variable domain, its missing parts supplied by reference TRBV19 and TRBJ1-3, is DGGITQSPKYLFRKEGQNVTLSCEQNLNHDAMYWYRQDPGQGLRLIYYSQIVNDFQKGDIAEGYSVSREKKESFPLTVTSAQKNPTAFYLCASSTRGLGNTIYFGEGSWLTVV.

The chain employs TRBV29-1 and TRBJ2-1; 10 bases align to TRBD2. J was trimmed by 0 bases and V by 4 bases; bases with no gene match: 6. The CDR3 has 16 residues. Germline V lookup: CDR1 SQVTM, CDR2 ANQGSEA. The CDR3, as DNA: TGCAGCGTTGGGCTAGCGGGAGCCCCCTCCTACAATGAGCAGTTCTTC. Protein: CSVGLAGAPSYNEQFF.

The V and J genes are TRBV7-3 and TRBJ1-2; 7 bases are a match to TRBD1. CDR3 length: 13 amino acids. With 4 bases clipped from V and 5 bases from J, the junction kept 4 bases outside the gene matches. From germline, CDR1 is SGHTA and CDR2 FQGTGA. Here the CDR3 DNA reads TGTGCCAGCAGCTCAGCAGGGGGGTATGGCTACACCTTC. Amino acids: CASSSAGGYGYTF.

The V and J genes are TRBV30 and TRBJ2-1, with D unresolved. V was pared by 6 bases and J by 7 bases, with 13 bases between. Germline lookup yields CDR1 GTSNPN and CDR2 SVGIG (reference sequence). The CDR3 is made up of 12 amino acids. This CDR3 is CACSRTWNEQFF. As DNA, the CDR3 is TGTGCCTGCTCCAGAACGTGGAATGAGCAGTTCTTC.

The CDR3 here is CASSTSGLGLPGELFF. The DNA of the CDR3 is TGTGCCAGCAGCACCTCAGGACTAGGTCTGCCCGGGGAGCTGTTTTTT. This rearrangement joins TRBV5-4 to TRBJ2-2, with TRBD2 matching 7 bases. Germline assignment: CDR1 SGHNT and CDR2 YYREEE (reference sequence). J gave up 6 bases and V 4 bases, and 12 bases lay outside the gene matches. This CDR3 comprises 16 residues.

The table lists this clone with a count of one. The gene calls are TRBV11-2 and TRBJ2-1; 9 bases fit TRBD2. This CDR3 is 17 amino acids long. CDR1 is SGHAT, CDR2 FQNNGV, per germline. Losses at the gene ends were 0 bases for V and 4 bases for J; bases not matched to a gene: 7. The CDR3: CASSLDEWREGYNEQFF. CDR3 nucleotides: TGTGCCAGCAGCTTAGATGAGTGGCGGGAGGGTTACAATGAGCAGTTCTTC.

This clone was picked up one time. The chain uses TRBV7-2 and TRBJ2-1, with TRBD2 identical over 9 bases. Trimming at V came to 3 bases and at J to 7 bases, leaving 7 bases not matched to a gene. The CDR3 is 15 residues long. Germline lookup yields CDR1 SGHTA and CDR2 FQGNSA. The CDR3 nucleotides read TGTGCCAGCAGCTTTAGCGGGGGAGTCCTTAATGAGCAGTTCTTC. It yields the protein CASSFSGGVLNEQFF. Combining the CDR3 with reference TRBV7-2 and TRBJ2-1 gives the whole variable domain GAGVSQSPSNKVTEKGKDVELRCDPISGHTALYWYRQSLGQGLEFLIYFQGNSAPDKSGLPSDRFSAERTGGSVSTLTIQRTQQEDSAVYLCASSFSGGVLNEQFFGPGTRLTVL.

V usage is TRBV5-1 and J usage is TRBJ2-6; 7 nucleotides align to TRBD2. The CDR3 loop spans 18 amino acids. Germline V gene data show CDR1 as SGHRS and CDR2 as YFSETQ. The V and J ends lost 3 bases and 1 base, in that order; junction bases with no gene match: 10. CDR3: CASSSVPSGGSGANVLTF. In nucleotides, the CDR3 is TGCGCCAGCAGCTCCGTACCTAGCGGAGGGTCTGGGGCCAACGTCCTGACTTTC.

This clone appeared a few times. The chain recombines TRBV30 with TRBJ1-5; D gene unclear. This CDR3 region has 12 residues. V lost 0 bases and J lost 7, with 7 bases in between. Germline assignment: CDR1 GTSNPN and CDR2 SVGIG (reference sequence). As DNA, the CDR3 is TGTGCCTGGAGTGTACAGTCCCAGCCCCAGCATTTT. Translation gives CAWSVQSQPQHF.

V and J are TRBV27 and TRBJ2-2, with 7 bases lining up with TRBD1. The J segment lost 6 bases and the V segment lost 11 bases, leaving 9 bases of the junction unmatched. Germline CDR1 reads MNHEY; CDR2 reads SMNVEV (reference sequence). The CDR3 extends over 13 amino acids. CDR3 nucleotides: TGTGCCCCAGGGGGAGCGGTTCCCGGGGAGCTGTTTTTT. Its protein product is CAPGGAVPGELFF.

The chain carries TRBV7-3 and TRBJ2-1; 10 bases line up with TRBD1. This CDR3 has 15 amino acids. The V gene's germline CDR1 is SGHTA and CDR2 FQGTGA. V was pared by 5 bases and J by 7 bases, with 8 bases of the junction left unmatched. As DNA, the CDR3 is TGTGCCAGCAGCCCCGACAGGGGGCATCTAAATGAGCAGTTCTTC. It is translated as CASSPDRGHLNEQFF. The whole variable domain, filled in from reference TRBV7-3 and TRBJ2-1, reads GAGVSQTPSNKVTEKGKYVELRCDPISGHTALYWYRQSLGQGPEFLIYFQGTGAADDSGLPNDRFFAVRPEGSVSTLKIQRTERGDSAVYLCASSPDRGHLNEQFFGPGTRLTVL.

This clone occurred once. The chain joins TRBV6-1 to TRBJ2-1, with TRBD1 identical over 7 bases. The germline V gene encodes CDR1 MNHNS and CDR2 SASEGT. V shed 8 bases and J 5 bases; nucleotides not matched to a gene: 6. The CDR3 covers 13 residues. The CDR3 region has the DNA TGTGCCAGCGCCAGGGGGAAACACAATGAGCAGTTCTTC. As protein: CASARGKHNEQFF.

The CDR3 nucleotides read TGCGCCAGCAGCCATCACCGGGACTCCAGTTCGGGTGAGCAGTTCTTC. It specifies CASSHHRDSSSGEQFF. The chain couples TRBV4-1 to TRBJ2-1, with a possible D match to TRBD2 (6 bases). Germline-derived CDR1 and CDR2 are MGHRA and YSYEKL. The CDR3 has 16 amino acids. V lost 3 bases to trimming and J lost 9 bases, with 21 bases between them.